The 28 T cell receptor beta chains listed next were all sequenced from one sample in a study of beta chain features in type 1 diabetes. Reverse transcription of all isolated RNA meant that expressed TCRB transcripts were sequenced. Using immunoSEQ multiplex PCR, the repertoire was profiled, and TCRdb retains in-frame clones only, with some absent. The data hold 350,000 to 450,000 clones, with more than 13% observed a single time. Sequenced sample: naive CD4+ T cells from blood. The receptor set was obtained from a woman under 30 in good health.

This clone turned up a few times. This chain links TRBV5-6 with TRBJ1-1; TRBD1 might be the D (6 bases). Germline loops: CDR1 SGHDT, CDR2 YYEEEE. V lost 2 bases and J lost 11, with 13 bases in between. The CDR3 is made up of 12 amino acids. CDR3 residues: CASSFGDTRAFF. In nucleotides, the CDR3 is TGTGCCAGCAGCTTTGGGGACACGCGGGCTTTCTTT.

This clone was counted only a few times. Distinct nucleotide sequences in the sample also encode this CDR3. The rearrangement joins TRBV30 to TRBJ2-1, with 8 bases identical to TRBD2. This CDR3 spans 15 amino acids. Trimming at V came to 2 bases and at J to 0 bases, leaving 3 bases not matched to a gene. The V gene's germline CDR1 is GTSNPN and CDR2 SVGIG (reference sequence). The DNA for the CDR3 is TGTGCCTGGAGTAGCGGGAGAAGCTCCTACAATGAGCAGTTCTTC. It encodes CAWSSGRSSYNEQFF.

J is TRBJ1-2 and V is TRBV2; D is unclear. Germline assignment: CDR1 SNHLY and CDR2 FYNNEI. Trimming shortened V by 6 bases and J by 4 bases, and 6 bases separated the two germline ends. This CDR3 is 11 amino acids long. CDR3 in amino acids: CASSPIYGYTF. The CDR3 DNA reads as TGTGCCAGCAGCCCAATCTATGGCTACACCTTC.

This chain joins TRBV7-9 and TRBJ1-5, with unresolved D. Germline CDR1 SEHNR, CDR2 FQNEAQ (reference sequence). The V gene lost 1 base and the J gene lost 7 bases, with 14 bases spanning the gap. The length of the CDR3 is 15 residues. The CDR3 here is CASSLGQGPGQPQHF. As DNA, the CDR3 is TGTGCCAGCAGCTTAGGCCAAGGGCCGGGGCAGCCCCAGCATTTT. The full variable domain, rest sourced from reference TRBV7-9 and TRBJ1-5, is DTGVSQNPRHKITKRGQNVTFRCDPISEHNRLYWYRQTLGQGPEFLTYFQNEAQLEKSRLLSDRFSAERPKGSFSTLEIQRTEQGDSAMYLCASSLGQGPGQPQHFGDGTRLSIL.

This clone was counted a few times. The chain combines TRBV2 with TRBJ1-5; a weak D match, TRBD1 (5 bases). The CDR3 has 13 residues. Looked up from germline, CDR1 is SNHLY and CDR2 is FYNNEI. V lost 3 bases and J lost 6, with 9 bases in between. In DNA, the CDR3 is TGTGCCAGCAGTGAGGGGGGGGGTCAGCCCCAGCATTTT. Its protein product is CASSEGGGQPQHF. Full variable domain (remainder filled in from reference TRBV2 and TRBJ1-5): EPEVTQTPSHQVTQMGQEVILRCVPISNHLYFYWYRQILGQKVEFLVSFYNNEISEKSEIFDDQFSVERPDGSNFTLKIRSTKLEDSAMYFCASSEGGGQPQHFGDGTRLSIL.

This rearrangement joins TRBV19 to TRBJ2-6, with TRBD1 matching over 7 bases. V trimming: 9 bases; J trimming: 0 bases; junction bases outside the gene matches: 8. This CDR3 spans 16 amino acids. Germline CDR1 LNHDA, CDR2 SQIVND (reference sequence). In DNA form, the CDR3 reads TGTGCCAGCCGGGACAGCGCTACCTCTGGGGCCAACGTCCTGACTTTC. Translation gives CASRDSATSGANVLTF.

This clone has a handful of counts. The chain couples TRBV30 to TRBJ2-2, with a weak D call TRBD1 (5 bases). Trimming took 0 bases from V and 3 from J, leaving 11 bases between them. This CDR3 is built from 15 residues. CDR1 GTSNPN and CDR2 SVGIG come from the germline V gene (reference sequence). The CDR3 loop is CAWSVGRVDTGELFF. The DNA of the CDR3 is TGTGCCTGGAGTGTGGGCAGGGTGGACACCGGGGAGCTGTTTTTT.

The chain's CDR3 is CAWSVLDRDQPQHF. The CDR3 DNA reads TGTGCCTGGAGTGTACTGGACAGGGACCAGCCCCAGCATTTT. The chain employs TRBV30 and TRBJ1-5; TRBD1 matches at 8 bases. The CDR3 is 14 amino acids. V trimming: 0 bases; J trimming: 7 bases; junction bases outside the gene matches: 5. Germline V gene lookup returns CDR1 GTSNPN and CDR2 SVGIG (reference sequence).

CDR3 DNA: TGTGCCAGCGCGGGGGGCCTGAACACTGAAGCTTTCTTT. This gives the protein CASAGGLNTEAFF. The chain is built from TRBV6-1 and TRBJ1-1, with D possibly TRBD1 on 6 matching bases. The ends were cut back, 8 bases at V and 0 bases at J, with 10 bases in the middle. The CDR3 runs 13 residues. CDR1 is MNHNS and CDR2 is SASEGT in the germline V gene.

The V call is TRBV4-3, the J call TRBJ1-2, with D perhaps TRBD1 (5 bases). Germline V CDR1 and CDR2: LGHNA, YSLEER. The CDR3 extends over 16 amino acids. Trimming shortened V by 0 bases and J by 4 bases, and 15 bases separated the two germline ends. The CDR3 DNA sequence: TGCGCCAGCAGCCAAGATTTCCAGGGTCCGGGCTATGGCTACACCTTC. Protein sequence: CASSQDFQGPGYGYTF.

The V call is TRBV30, the J call TRBJ2-7, with D perhaps TRBD1 (6 bases). Germline loops: CDR1 GTSNPN, CDR2 SVGIG (reference sequence). V lost 4 bases, J lost 6 bases, and 16 bases lay in between. The CDR3 runs 13 residues. The CDR3 DNA sequence: TGTGCCTGGATAGGGGGACCGACGCCCGAGCAGTACTTC. It encodes CAWIGGPTPEQYF.

This clone was counted between two and nine times. The chain joins TRBV7-8 to TRBJ2-7, with a possible D match to TRBD1 (6 bases). Germline values: CDR1 SGHVS, CDR2 FQNEAQ. The CDR3 is made up of 17 amino acids. V dropped 0 bases and J dropped 0 bases, with 15 bases sitting between them. The chain's CDR3 is CASSLAGQGMSSYEQYF. The CDR3 coding sequence is TGTGCCAGCAGCTTAGCGGGGCAGGGGATGAGCTCCTACGAGCAGTACTTC.

This clone came up a few times. The chain has TRBV6-5 and TRBJ2-7, with 8 nucleotides matching TRBD2. The V gene's germline CDR1 is MNHEY and CDR2 SVGAGI. The CDR3 length is 15 residues. V gave up 5 bases and J gave up 2 bases; unmatched junction bases: 8. This CDR3 is CASSPRRGRTYEQYF. CDR3 coding DNA: TGTGCCAGCAGTCCCCGGCGCGGGAGGACCTACGAGCAGTACTTC.

The rearrangement joins TRBV6-6 to TRBJ2-5; maybe TRBD2 (5 bases). Germline V CDR1 and CDR2: MNHNY, SVGAGI (reference sequence). Trimming took off 7 bases at V and 5 bases at J, with 14 bases between the two ends. This CDR3 spans 13 amino acids. The DNA of the CDR3 is TGTGCCAGCATCTGGGCAGGCGGGGAGACCCAGTACTTC. Translation gives CASIWAGGETQYF.

CDR3 bases: TGCGCCAGCAGCGCGGACGGGGGAGCTTTCTTT. Encoded protein: CASSADGGAFF. The chain couples TRBV5-1 to TRBJ1-1; D possibly corresponds to TRBD1 (5 bases). V was pared by 4 bases and J by 10 bases, with 11 bases between. The CDR3 spans 11 residues. Germline CDR1 SGHRS, CDR2 YFSETQ.

This clone was counted only a few times. V gene TRBV28 combines with J gene TRBJ2-3, with 10 bases lining up with TRBD2. This CDR3 is 15 amino acids long. V shed 1 base, J shed 6 bases, and the junction held 4 bases outside the gene matches. The germline V gene encodes CDR1 MDHEN and CDR2 SYDVKM. The CDR3 loop is CASSLSLAGADTQYF. The CDR3 DNA reads TGTGCCAGCAGTTTATCCCTAGCGGGAGCGGATACGCAGTATTTT.

This clone appeared a few times. V usage is TRBV6-5 and J usage is TRBJ2-5; a weak D match, TRBD1 (6 bases). Trimming left V 6 bases short and J 2 bases short, with 13 bases between. From germline, CDR1 is MNHEY and CDR2 SVGAGI. The CDR3 is 14 residues long. CDR3 protein: CASSPHQGQETQYF. CDR3 bases: TGTGCCAGCAGCCCCCATCAGGGGCAAGAGACCCAGTACTTC.

Worth noting for this clone: Other DNA sequences in the same sample also yield this CDR3. CDR3 sequence (DNA): TGCGCCAGCAGCTTGGGGGGGGCTGGGGCCAACGTCCTGACTTTC. As protein: CASSLGGAGANVLTF. The chain uses TRBV5-1 and TRBJ2-6; weak D call: TRBD2 (6 bases). V lost 0 bases and J 2 bases, leaving 6 bases between the germline ends. The CDR3 is made up of 15 amino acids. CDR1 is SGHRS, CDR2 YFSETQ, per germline. Variable domain in full (rest from reference TRBV5-1 and TRBJ2-6): KAGVTQTPRYLIKTRGQQVTLSCSPISGHRSVSWYQQTPGQGLQFLFEYFSETQRNKGNFPGRFSGRQFSNSRSEMNVSTLELGDSALYLCASSLGGAGANVLTFGAGSRLTVL.

This clone has a handful of counts. CDR3 in DNA: TGCGCCAGCAGCTGGGACAGAAGAGGCGAGCAGTACTTC. Protein product: CASSWDRRGEQYF. The V and J genes are TRBV5-1 and TRBJ2-7; 7 nucleotides match TRBD1. V dropped 3 bases and J dropped 6; count of bases not matched to a gene: 6. The CDR3 has 13 residues. From germline, CDR1 is SGHRS and CDR2 YFSETQ. Full variable domain (rest looked up from reference TRBV5-1 and TRBJ2-7): KAGVTQTPRYLIKTRGQQVTLSCSPISGHRSVSWYQQTPGQGLQFLFEYFSETQRNKGNFPGRFSGRQFSNSRSEMNVSTLELGDSALYLCASSWDRRGEQYFGPGTRLTVT.

There are a few counts of this clone. This chain connects TRBV2 to TRBJ2-7; 8 bases fit TRBD1. Germline V lookup: CDR1 SNHLY, CDR2 FYNNEI. The V segment lost 3 bases and the J segment 2 bases; nucleotides outside the gene matches: 6. This CDR3 region has 15 residues. The CDR3 spells CASSDPGQVAYEQYF. In nucleotides, the CDR3 is TGTGCCAGCAGTGACCCGGGACAGGTTGCCTACGAGCAGTACTTC. Together with reference TRBV2 and TRBJ2-7, the CDR3 gives the full variable domain: EPEVTQTPSHQVTQMGQEVILRCVPISNHLYFYWYRQILGQKVEFLVSFYNNEISEKSEIFDDQFSVERPDGSNFTLKIRSTKLEDSAMYFCASSDPGQVAYEQYFGPGTRLTVT.

This clone was counted only a few times. J is TRBJ2-5 and V is TRBV4-1; 12 positions match TRBD2. This CDR3 is 17 amino acids long. Germline loops: CDR1 MGHRA, CDR2 YSYEKL. After removal of 1 base from V and 6 bases from J, the junction contained 9 bases not matched to a gene. The CDR3 DNA is TGCGCCAGCAGCCAAGCCGCCCGGACTAGCGGGGCGCAGACCCAGTACTTC. Its translation is CASSQAARTSGAQTQYF.

This clone was observed a few times. The gene calls are TRBV9 and TRBJ2-3, with D unresolved. This CDR3 contains 16 residues. Deletions cut 5 bases from V and 4 bases from J, with 20 bases between. Germline V gene lookup returns CDR1 SGDLS and CDR2 YYNGEE. The CDR3 region is CASSPRGLRYPDTQYF. CDR3 bases: TGTGCCAGCAGTCCACGAGGCCTAAGGTATCCAGATACGCAGTATTTT.

This clone was seen a handful of times. The chain employs TRBV9 and TRBJ1-2; D possibly corresponds to TRBD1 (5 bases). Deletions cut 3 bases from V and 6 bases from J, with 6 bases between. The CDR3 has 11 residues. Germline-derived CDR1 and CDR2 are SGDLS and YYNGEE. The CDR3, as DNA: TGTGCCAGCAGCGGCAGGGATGGCTACACCTTC. It translates to CASSGRDGYTF.

The chain has TRBV5-1 and TRBJ1-2, with D possibly TRBD1 on 6 matching bases. This CDR3 region has 11 residues. Trimming cost V 4 bases and J 7 bases, with 8 bases left between them. Germline lookup yields CDR1 SGHRS and CDR2 YFSETQ. Here the CDR3 DNA reads TGCGCCAGCAGCGTACAGGGTGGCTACACCTTC. This encodes CASSVQGGYTF.

This chain links TRBV5-1 with TRBJ2-3; TRBD1 agrees at 9 bases. V lost 2 bases, J lost 0 bases, and 4 bases stayed unmatched. The germline CDR1 and CDR2 sequences are SGHRS and YFSETQ. The CDR3 is 16 amino acids. In DNA, the CDR3 is TGCGCCAGCAGCTTACCCGGGACAGGGAGCACAGATACGCAGTATTTT. As protein: CASSLPGTGSTDTQYF.

This chain uses TRBV7-8 with TRBJ1-2; a weak D match, TRBD1 (5 bases). The germline CDR1 and CDR2 sequences are SGHVS and FQNEAQ. CDR3 length: 14 residues. V lost 5 bases and J 6 bases, leaving 16 bases between the germline ends. CDR3 DNA: TGTGCCAGCAGCCTCCGGGAGGCAGGGAATGGCTACACCTTC. It yields the protein CASSLREAGNGYTF.

V gene TRBV5-1 combines with J gene TRBJ2-1; 10 bases are a match to TRBD2. Trimming took 7 bases from V and 5 from J; bases not matched to a gene: 18. Germline V gene lookup returns CDR1 SGHRS and CDR2 YFSETQ. There are 18 residues in the CDR3. CDR3 residues: CASFPRTSGVVKDNEQFF. The CDR3 nucleotides are TGCGCCAGCTTCCCGCGGACTAGCGGTGTGGTAAAGGACAATGAGCAGTTCTTC. The complete variable domain, with remaining parts taken from reference TRBV5-1 and TRBJ2-1, reads KAGVTQTPRYLIKTRGQQVTLSCSPISGHRSVSWYQQTPGQGLQFLFEYFSETQRNKGNFPGRFSGRQFSNSRSEMNVSTLELGDSALYLCASFPRTSGVVKDNEQFFGPGTRLTVL.

This clone appeared a few times. This chain links TRBV4-2 with TRBJ2-7; the D gene is possibly TRBD2 (7 bases). Trimming left V 6 bases short and J 0 bases short, with 24 bases between. Germline CDR1 LGHNA, CDR2 YNFKEQ. The CDR3 is made up of 18 amino acids. The CDR3 is CASSLRGGGRISSYEQYF. CDR3 nucleotide sequence: TGTGCCAGCAGTCTTAGGGGGGGCGGCCGAATAAGCTCCTACGAGCAGTACTTC.